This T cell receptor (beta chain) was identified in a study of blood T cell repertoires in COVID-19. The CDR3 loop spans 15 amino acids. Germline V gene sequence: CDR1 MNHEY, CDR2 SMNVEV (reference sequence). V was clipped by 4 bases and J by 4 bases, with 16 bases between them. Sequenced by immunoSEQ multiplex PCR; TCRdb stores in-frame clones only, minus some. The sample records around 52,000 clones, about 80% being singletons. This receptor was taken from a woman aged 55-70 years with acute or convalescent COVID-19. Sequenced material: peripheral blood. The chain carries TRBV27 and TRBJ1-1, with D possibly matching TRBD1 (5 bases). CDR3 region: CASSSQRVQGTEAFF. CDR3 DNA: TGTGCCAGCAGTTCCCAACGTGTTCAGGGCACTGAAGCTTTCTTT.